This record looks at one TCR beta chain sequence and its context. In the original processing: Researchers report that nucleated cell counts were estimated from reference gene primer amplification. Libraries were prepared by immunoSEQ multiplex PCR; TCRdb keeps only in-frame clonotypes and omits some of them. That table gives V, J and clone size, and the DNA gave D and trimming. The data contain 130,000 or so clones, roughly 80% of them singletons. The data are from a study of blood T cell repertoires in COVID-19. Overall study: The United States, Italy and Spain provided the acute and convalescent COVID-19 samples.

The source is a woman older than 75 with acute or convalescent COVID-19. The source material was peripheral blood.

The CDR3 DNA sequence: TGCGCCAGCAGCCAAGAGTCCGGGACAGGGGGCTGGGGTACTGAAGCTTTCTTT. Translated, it gives CASSQESGTGGWGTEAFF. This chain connects TRBV4-1 to TRBJ1-1, with TRBD1 matching over 12 bases. This CDR3 has 18 amino acids. J was trimmed by 5 bases and V by 0 bases; bases with no gene match: 10. Per the germline V gene, CDR1 is MGHRA and CDR2 is YSYEKL.